The rows below give T cell receptor beta chains drawn from one sample of a study of spatial heterogeneity in lung cancer. MiXCR, run by TCRdb on the 5' RACE reads, gives a single entry per CDR3 protein. The table records some 97,000 distinct CDR3 sequences, around 4.3% of them present only once. Sequenced here: lung tumor tissue, sampled at surgery. Source of these receptors: a male donor with early-stage non-small cell lung cancer. Both conserved end residues are trimmed from each CDR3.

v_gene | len | CDR3aa
TRBV11-2 | 14 | ASSTRQGFYTGELF
TRBV6-6 | 10 | ASSYKGYEQY
TRBV5-1 | 14 | ASSNHRGRLNTEAF
TRBV20-1 | 11 | SALRDTSYEQY
TRBV27 | 15 | ASSLMGDSSGANVLT
TRBV5-5 | 14 | ASSLAGSGSLDTQY
TRBV7-8 | 13 | ASSFRNDGTGELF
TRBV20-1 | 13 | SAGWAGVWKNIQY
TRBV5-4 | 12 | ASSYDRGRNGYT
TRBV5-1 | 14 | ASSLGQGYVNTEAF
TRBV20-1 | 12 | SARRALLNYGYT
TRBV28 | 13 | ASSPPEGASYEQY
TRBV6-6 | 11 | ASSYPGAKTQY
TRBV19 | 14 | ASSIGSPAGWNEQF
TRBV6-6 | 11 | ASSYSRRETQY
TRBV27 | 12 | ASSLYRGNDEQY
TRBV28 | 13 | ASSPGWAGHYEQY
TRBV27 | 12 | ASSLGVFSYEQY
TRBV10-3 | 11 | ATKLAGSNEQY
TRBV7-2 | 11 | ASSFYSNQPQH
TRBV15 | 9 | ATSGAGELF
TRBV27 | 11 | ASSDIQGYEQY
TRBV6-6 | 13 | ASNLLAGGPNEQF
TRBV4-1 | 12 | ASSGSGTDEKLF
TRBV6-5 | 13 | ASKMERGLTYEQY
TRBV7-9 | 13 | ASSPGTSGRDTQY
TRBV5-1 | 15 | ASSLWGQGGSEDTQY
TRBV12-3/TRBV12-4 | 12 | ASSLGPTTYGYT
TRBV2 | 10 | ASRQTGNTIY
TRBV4-1 | 12 | ASSSGGGNTEAF
TRBV7-8 | 11 | ASSPPRSDTQY
TRBV6-2/TRBV6-3 | 12 | ATCRLGHTDTQY
TRBV4-1 | 13 | ASSQDGAAKNIQY
TRBV20-1 | 12 | SARDEGTNSPLH
TRBV29-1 | 10 | SVYNQGNTIY
TRBV12-3/TRBV12-4 | 11 | ASALLGVETQY
TRBV29-1 | 13 | SVKLRDRATGELF
TRBV5-1 | 13 | ASSWGFPGPYEQY
TRBV18 | 12 | ASSPPSSANEQF
TRBV2 | 9 | ASIKSYEQY
TRBV28 | 12 | ASSRGGRIETQY
TRBV20-1 | 11 | SASLGYTGELF
TRBV5-4 | 12 | ASSWGTGNSPLH
TRBV12-3/TRBV12-4 | 13 | ASSFNGLALKTQY
TRBV6-2/TRBV6-3 | 12 | ASSSPRDGSTQY
TRBV6-5 | 12 | ASSYSSNQETQY
TRBV20-1 | 13 | SARLGGPGTGELF
TRBV6-4 | 14 | ASSPQGNGAYNEQF
TRBV20-1 | 12 | SALIRRTTDTQY
TRBV6-5 | 13 | ASSSRGTGYYEQF
TRBV28 | 12 | ASSDRALNTEAF
TRBV11-2 | 11 | ASSLDRGDTQY
TRBV12-3/TRBV12-4 | 12 | ASGPTGANEKLF
TRBV28 | 15 | ASSPPRTKLSNQPQH
TRBV7-2 | 14 | ASSFRAGGLTDTQY
TRBV11-2 | 12 | ASSLVGNTDTQY
TRBV10-3 | 13 | AISGTAPNTGELF
TRBV20-1 | 12 | SAGPGQGAREQF
TRBV27 | 13 | ASSLEPGRYSPLH
TRBV28 | 11 | ASRPTDRYEQY